The T cell receptor (beta chain) under discussion was sequenced for a study of T cells in Graves' hyperthyroidism and ophthalmopathy. Study overall: Before treatment of any kind, peripheral blood was taken at initial diagnosis.

It was RNA transcripts that yielded the amplified TCR beta CDR3 regions. Researchers ran a first-round RT-PCR on the TCR CDR3 using the HTBI primer set. In TCRdb, the multiplex PCR reads were re-called with MiXCR into one record per CDR3 protein. Here the sample spans some 250,000 distinct CDR3 sequences, roughly 15% being singletons. Every diagnosis used clinical symptoms, serum thyroxine and TRAb, thyroid ultrasound and orbital computed tomography. The length of the CDR3 is 12 residues. Germline values: CDR1 DFQATT, CDR2 SNEGSKA (reference sequence). V was trimmed by 6 bases and J by 0 bases, leaving 9 bases between them. This clonotype was counted ten times or more.

This clonotype was obtained from a woman in her fifties or sixties with Graves' hyperthyroidism that later progressed to Graves' ophthalmopathy. V and J are TRBV20-1 and TRBJ2-7; perhaps TRBD1 as D (5 bases). The source material was blood. The CDR3 protein is CSALDSSYEQYF. For the CDR3, the DNA is TGCAGTGCCCTAGACAGCTCCTACGAGCAGTACTTC.